The rows below give T cell receptor beta chains drawn from one sample of a study of cytomegalovirus exposure and HLA in healthy donors. Measured with immunoSEQ multiplex PCR; TCRdb has only the in-frame clones, and not every one. Among about 87,000 clones listed, around 8% were seen once. The sample consisted of PBMCs. These TCRs come from a man aged 45-65 years in good health and CMV-seronegative. Both conserved end residues are part of each CDR3. Each record gives: CDR3 DNA, CDR3 protein, J gene, clone size, V gene, D gene. D genes are given only for firm matches. Size values are once, few and many counts, or a class for expanded clones, and some rows have none.

cdr3_nt: TGTGCCAGTAGTTTCCTAGGACTTAGCACAGATACGCAGTATTTT
cdr3_aa: CASSFLGLSTDTQYF
j_call: TRBJ2-3
clone_size: few
v_call: TRBV19
d_call: -

cdr3_nt: TGTGCCAGCAGCTTAGCTGGAGGGCCTGGCGGGGAGCTGTTTTTT
cdr3_aa: CASSLAGGPGGELFF
j_call: TRBJ2-2
clone_size: -
v_call: TRBV7-9
d_call: -

cdr3_nt: TGTGCCATCGAGGGGGGGAGGGATGGTGAAAAACTGTTTTTT
cdr3_aa: CAIEGGRDGEKLFF
j_call: TRBJ1-4
clone_size: -
v_call: TRBV28
d_call: -

cdr3_nt: TGTGCCAGCAGCCATCAATCCGGGAATGAGCAGTTCTTC
cdr3_aa: CASSHQSGNEQFF
j_call: TRBJ2-1
clone_size: -
v_call: TRBV14
d_call: -

cdr3_nt: TGTGCCAGCAGCTGGAGGATTACAGGGCCGGCTCAGCCCCAGCATTTT
cdr3_aa: CASSWRITGPAQPQHF
j_call: TRBJ1-5
clone_size: few
v_call: TRBV7-9
d_call: -

cdr3_nt: TGTGCCAGCAGCTTGGACGGGCTGGCAGGGCATTCACCCCTCCACTTT
cdr3_aa: CASSLDGLAGHSPLHF
j_call: TRBJ1-6
clone_size: few
v_call: TRBV5-6
d_call: -

cdr3_nt: TGTGCCAGCAGCTTCCCGGGAACCGGGGAGCTGTTTTTT
cdr3_aa: CASSFPGTGELFF
j_call: TRBJ2-2
clone_size: few
v_call: TRBV7-2
d_call: -

cdr3_nt: TGTGCCAGCGCGGTAGCGGGAGAAGGGGGCTACAATGAGCAGTTCTTC
cdr3_aa: CASAVAGEGGYNEQFF
j_call: TRBJ2-1
clone_size: -
v_call: TRBV7-2
d_call: TRBD2

cdr3_nt: TGTGCCAGCAGCTTGGGCGGGATGCAGCCAGATACGCAGTATTTT
cdr3_aa: CASSLGGMQPDTQYF
j_call: TRBJ2-3
clone_size: -
v_call: TRBV5-4
d_call: -

cdr3_nt: TGCGCCAGCAGCCAAGAGAGACCCACCCGAGGAGAAAAACTGTTTTTT
cdr3_aa: CASSQERPTRGEKLFF
j_call: TRBJ1-4
clone_size: few
v_call: TRBV4-1
d_call: -

cdr3_nt: TGTGCCAGCAGCCTCACAGATACGCAGTATTTT
cdr3_aa: CASSLTDTQYF
j_call: TRBJ2-3
clone_size: -
v_call: TRBV5-8
d_call: -

cdr3_nt: TGTGCCAGCAGGTTCGGACAGGGGGGCACTGAAGCTTTCTTT
cdr3_aa: CASRFGQGGTEAFF
j_call: TRBJ1-1
clone_size: -
v_call: TRBV27
d_call: TRBD1

cdr3_nt: TGTGCCAGCCTCACTGGGCGTCGTAGCAATCAGCCCCAGCATTTT
cdr3_aa: CASLTGRRSNQPQHF
j_call: TRBJ1-5
clone_size: few
v_call: TRBV28
d_call: -

cdr3_nt: TGTGCCATCAGTGATCCGGGACAGGGTTACGAGCAGTACTTC
cdr3_aa: CAISDPGQGYEQYF
j_call: TRBJ2-7
clone_size: few
v_call: TRBV10-3
d_call: TRBD1

cdr3_nt: TGCAGTCCTACCGGGAGGGGTGAGCAGTTCTTC
cdr3_aa: CSPTGRGEQFF
j_call: TRBJ2-1
clone_size: few
v_call: TRBV20-1
d_call: TRBD2

cdr3_nt: TGTGCCAGCAGCATAACCCTTGGCAGGGAGACCCAGTACTTC
cdr3_aa: CASSITLGRETQYF
j_call: TRBJ2-5
clone_size: few
v_call: TRBV27
d_call: -

cdr3_nt: TGTGCCAGCAGCGGACGGGGGGGGGCTTCCCACGAGCAGTACTTC
cdr3_aa: CASSGRGGASHEQYF
j_call: TRBJ2-7
clone_size: -
v_call: TRBV13
d_call: TRBD2

cdr3_nt: TGTGCCAGCAGCTTAGGGGGAGGGGGGCTTAGCTCCTACGAGCAGTACTTC
cdr3_aa: CASSLGGGGLSSYEQYF
j_call: TRBJ2-7
clone_size: once
v_call: TRBV7-2
d_call: -

cdr3_nt: TGTGCCAGCAGTTCGGGGACTAGCGGGAGATCAGATACGCAGTATTTT
cdr3_aa: CASSSGTSGRSDTQYF
j_call: TRBJ2-3
clone_size: few
v_call: TRBV28
d_call: TRBD2

cdr3_nt: TGTGCCAGCAGCTTAGATCTAGCGGGACGGGAGACCCAGTACTTC
cdr3_aa: CASSLDLAGRETQYF
j_call: TRBJ2-5
clone_size: -
v_call: TRBV7-2
d_call: TRBD2

cdr3_nt: TGTGCCAGCAGCTCGGGACTCCCCGGCACTGAAGCTTTCTTT
cdr3_aa: CASSSGLPGTEAFF
j_call: TRBJ1-1
clone_size: few
v_call: TRBV7-3
d_call: -

cdr3_nt: TGTGCCAGCAGTTCGACAGGGACCCAAGAGACCCAGTACTTC
cdr3_aa: CASSSTGTQETQYF
j_call: TRBJ2-5
clone_size: -
v_call: TRBV11-3
d_call: TRBD1

cdr3_nt: TGTGCCAGCTCAAGAGACAGGGGGGAGACCCAGTACTTC
cdr3_aa: CASSRDRGETQYF
j_call: TRBJ2-5
clone_size: -
v_call: TRBV18
d_call: TRBD1

cdr3_nt: TGTGCCAGCAGTGTGTCGGGACAGGACACCTACGAGCAGTACTTC
cdr3_aa: CASSVSGQDTYEQYF
j_call: TRBJ2-7
clone_size: -
v_call: TRBV2
d_call: TRBD1

cdr3_nt: TGTGCCAGTAGTAAAACCGGGACAGAAGAGACCCAGTACTTC
cdr3_aa: CASSKTGTEETQYF
j_call: TRBJ2-5
clone_size: -
v_call: TRBV19
d_call: TRBD1

cdr3_nt: TGTGCCAGCGTTAGCTCTGGAAACACCATATATTTT
cdr3_aa: CASVSSGNTIYF
j_call: TRBJ1-3
clone_size: -
v_call: TRBV6-1
d_call: -

cdr3_nt: TGTGCCAGCAGTCGCACAGGAGACTCTGAAGCTTTCTTT
cdr3_aa: CASSRTGDSEAFF
j_call: TRBJ1-1
clone_size: -
v_call: TRBV6-1
d_call: -

cdr3_nt: TGTGCCAGTAGTCAGATCGACAGTGGCCGCTATGGCTACACCTTC
cdr3_aa: CASSQIDSGRYGYTF
j_call: TRBJ1-2
clone_size: few
v_call: TRBV19
d_call: -

cdr3_nt: TGTGCCAGCAGCCTTAATTCGAGGACTAGCGGGACCCACGAGCAGTACTTC
cdr3_aa: CASSLNSRTSGTHEQYF
j_call: TRBJ2-7
clone_size: -
v_call: TRBV11-2
d_call: TRBD2

cdr3_nt: TGTGCCAGCAGCGTTGGGGCGTCCGGGGAGCTGTTTTTT
cdr3_aa: CASSVGASGELFF
j_call: TRBJ2-2
clone_size: few
v_call: TRBV9
d_call: -

cdr3_nt: TGTGCCACCAGCGGAGGGGACAGGGCACGGCTGTTTTTT
cdr3_aa: CATSGGDRARLFF
j_call: TRBJ2-2
clone_size: -
v_call: TRBV15
d_call: TRBD1

cdr3_nt: TGTGCCAGCTCATATGACAGGGGGCGCGTCACTGAAGCTTTCTTT
cdr3_aa: CASSYDRGRVTEAFF
j_call: TRBJ1-1
clone_size: few
v_call: TRBV18
d_call: TRBD1

cdr3_nt: TGTGCCAGCAGCTTAGATATCTATGCGGCCCACGAGCAGTACTTC
cdr3_aa: CASSLDIYAAHEQYF
j_call: TRBJ2-7
clone_size: -
v_call: TRBV7-6
d_call: -

cdr3_nt: TGTGCCAGCAGTTTACGACAGGGTGGGGTTGGCTACACCTTC
cdr3_aa: CASSLRQGGVGYTF
j_call: TRBJ1-2
clone_size: -
v_call: TRBV27
d_call: TRBD1

cdr3_nt: TGCAGCGTCGAGGGGGGACTAGCGGGCAACTACTACGAGCAGTACTTC
cdr3_aa: CSVEGGLAGNYYEQYF
j_call: TRBJ2-7
clone_size: -
v_call: TRBV29-1
d_call: TRBD2

cdr3_nt: TGTGCCAGCAGCCGCGGTAACAATGAGCAGTTCTTC
cdr3_aa: CASSRGNNEQFF
j_call: TRBJ2-1
clone_size: few
v_call: TRBV7-3
d_call: -

cdr3_nt: TGCGCCAGCAGCAATAGCGAGAACGGGGAGCTGTTTTTT
cdr3_aa: CASSNSENGELFF
j_call: TRBJ2-2
clone_size: few
v_call: TRBV5-1
d_call: -

cdr3_nt: TGTGCCAGTAGTGACAGGAAAGAAGGCTACACCTTC
cdr3_aa: CASSDRKEGYTF
j_call: TRBJ1-2
clone_size: few
v_call: TRBV19
d_call: -

cdr3_nt: TGTGCCAGCAGTAGGACTAGCGGAGCCTACGAGCAGTACTTC
cdr3_aa: CASSRTSGAYEQYF
j_call: TRBJ2-7
clone_size: few
v_call: TRBV27
d_call: TRBD2

cdr3_nt: TGTGCCAGCAGACCAGGGGGCGGATATGGAAACACCATATATTTT
cdr3_aa: CASRPGGGYGNTIYF
j_call: TRBJ1-3
clone_size: few
v_call: TRBV6-5
d_call: TRBD1

cdr3_nt: TGCAGCGTTTCGGCGGGTTCGTACGAGCAGTACTTC
cdr3_aa: CSVSAGSYEQYF
j_call: TRBJ2-7
clone_size: few
v_call: TRBV29-1
d_call: -

cdr3_nt: TGTGCCAGCAGATTAAGGGCCAGACGACTAGCGGGGGTCACAGATACGCAGTATTTT
cdr3_aa: CASRLRARRLAGVTDTQYF
j_call: TRBJ2-3
clone_size: -
v_call: TRBV28
d_call: TRBD2

cdr3_nt: TGCGCCAGCAGCCAAGATCCAGGGGAGACCCAGTACTTC
cdr3_aa: CASSQDPGETQYF
j_call: TRBJ2-5
clone_size: few
v_call: TRBV4-1
d_call: -

cdr3_nt: TGTGCCAGCAGCTTAAGATTCCCGGGGACAGTGATCTACAATGAGCAGTTCTTC
cdr3_aa: CASSLRFPGTVIYNEQFF
j_call: TRBJ2-1
clone_size: -
v_call: TRBV11-2
d_call: TRBD1

cdr3_nt: TGTGCCAGCTCAGTGGGGACAGGGGATCCCTACGAGCAGTACTTC
cdr3_aa: CASSVGTGDPYEQYF
j_call: TRBJ2-7
clone_size: -
v_call: TRBV18
d_call: TRBD1

cdr3_nt: TGTGCCAGCAGCTTATTTCAGGGAGGCTACGAGCAGTACTTC
cdr3_aa: CASSLFQGGYEQYF
j_call: TRBJ2-7
clone_size: -
v_call: TRBV7-2
d_call: -

cdr3_nt: TGTGCCAGTAGTAATTTAGCGGGAGGCACAGATACGCAGTATTTT
cdr3_aa: CASSNLAGGTDTQYF
j_call: TRBJ2-3
clone_size: few
v_call: TRBV19
d_call: TRBD2

cdr3_nt: TGCGCCAGCAGATCTAATCTCGCCGGGGAGCTGTTTTTT
cdr3_aa: CASRSNLAGELFF
j_call: TRBJ2-2
clone_size: few
v_call: TRBV5-1
d_call: -

cdr3_nt: TGTGCCAGCAGTTACAGGGGTTCACCCCTCCACTTT
cdr3_aa: CASSYRGSPLHF
j_call: TRBJ1-6
clone_size: few
v_call: TRBV6-5
d_call: -

cdr3_nt: TGTGCCAGCAGCTCAACAGGGCGTTCCTACGAGCAGTACTTC
cdr3_aa: CASSSTGRSYEQYF
j_call: TRBJ2-7
clone_size: few
v_call: TRBV7-6
d_call: -

cdr3_nt: TGCGCCAGCAGTGGGGACGGACTAGCGGGCTCCTACGAGCAGTACTTC
cdr3_aa: CASSGDGLAGSYEQYF
j_call: TRBJ2-7
clone_size: -
v_call: TRBV10-2
d_call: TRBD2

cdr3_nt: TGTGCCAGCAGCACCCGACAGGCACCGAACACCGGGGAGCTGTTTTTT
cdr3_aa: CASSTRQAPNTGELFF
j_call: TRBJ2-2
clone_size: -
v_call: TRBV5-4
d_call: -

cdr3_nt: TGTGCCAGCAGACCACAGGGTGGCGGCTACACCTTC
cdr3_aa: CASRPQGGGYTF
j_call: TRBJ1-2
clone_size: -
v_call: TRBV6-1
d_call: -

cdr3_nt: TGTGCCAGCAGCCCCAGGTCAGGGCAAATCTATGGCTACACCTTC
cdr3_aa: CASSPRSGQIYGYTF
j_call: TRBJ1-2
clone_size: -
v_call: TRBV5-4
d_call: -

cdr3_nt: TGTGCCAGCAGCCATCTTCGACAGGGAAACAATCAGCCCCAGCATTTT
cdr3_aa: CASSHLRQGNNQPQHF
j_call: TRBJ1-5
clone_size: -
v_call: TRBV5-4
d_call: TRBD1

cdr3_nt: TGTGCCATCAGTGATAGAGGAGAGACCCAGTACTTC
cdr3_aa: CAISDRGETQYF
j_call: TRBJ2-5
clone_size: -
v_call: TRBV10-3
d_call: -

cdr3_nt: TGTGCCAGCAGCTTGGCGGTTCGATTTGGCTATGGCTACACCTTC
cdr3_aa: CASSLAVRFGYGYTF
j_call: TRBJ1-2
clone_size: few
v_call: TRBV5-5
d_call: -